Sequencing of this TCR beta chain was carried out in a study of shared T cell receptors in the human thymus. Sequencing was performed with immunoSEQ multiplex PCR; in TCRdb, only in-frame clones are kept and a portion is missing. The table records about 380,000 clones, just under 95% of them present only once. Germline loops: CDR1 SGHDN, CDR2 FVKESK. CDR3 size: 16 residues. Trimming stripped 0 bases from V and 1 base from J, with 11 bases between. The chain has TRBV14 and TRBJ2-3; tentatively, D is TRBD2 (5 bases). This sequence originates from a human donor. Material: thymocytes. CDR3: CASSQEIEGGTDTQYF. The CDR3 region has the DNA TGTGCCAGCAGCCAAGAAATCGAGGGCGGCACAGATACGCAGTATTTT.